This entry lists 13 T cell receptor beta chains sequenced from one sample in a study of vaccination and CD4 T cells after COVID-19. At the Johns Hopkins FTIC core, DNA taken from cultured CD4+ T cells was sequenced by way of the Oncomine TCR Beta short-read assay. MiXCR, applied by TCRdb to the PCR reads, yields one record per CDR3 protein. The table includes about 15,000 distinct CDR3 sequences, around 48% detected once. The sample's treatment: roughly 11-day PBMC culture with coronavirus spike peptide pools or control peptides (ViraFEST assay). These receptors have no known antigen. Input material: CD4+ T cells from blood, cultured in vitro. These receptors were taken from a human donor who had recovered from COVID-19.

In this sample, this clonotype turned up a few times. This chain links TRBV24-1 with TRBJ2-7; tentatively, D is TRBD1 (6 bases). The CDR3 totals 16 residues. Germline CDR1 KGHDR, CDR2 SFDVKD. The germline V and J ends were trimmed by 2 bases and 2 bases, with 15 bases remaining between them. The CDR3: CATSDSGAGKTYEQYF. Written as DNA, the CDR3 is TGTGCCACCAGTGATTCAGGGGCCGGGAAGACCTACGAGCAGTACTTC.

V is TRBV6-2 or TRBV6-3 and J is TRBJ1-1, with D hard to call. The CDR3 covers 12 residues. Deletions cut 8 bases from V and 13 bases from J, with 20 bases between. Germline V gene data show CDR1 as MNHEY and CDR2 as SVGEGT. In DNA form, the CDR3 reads TGTGCCAGCGGCTCACCGCGGGGAGTTGGTTTCTTT. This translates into CASGSPRGVGFF.

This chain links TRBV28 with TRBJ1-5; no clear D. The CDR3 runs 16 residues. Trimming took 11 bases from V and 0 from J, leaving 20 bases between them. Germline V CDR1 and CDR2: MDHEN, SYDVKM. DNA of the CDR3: TGTGCCTCAACAGAGACCACCAATTATAGCAATCAGCCCCAGCATTTT. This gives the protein CASTETTNYSNQPQHF.

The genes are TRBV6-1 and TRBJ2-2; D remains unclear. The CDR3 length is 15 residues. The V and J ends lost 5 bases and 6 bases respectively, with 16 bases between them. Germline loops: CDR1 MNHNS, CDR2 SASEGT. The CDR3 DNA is TGTGCCAGCAGTCCGCGACGGAGTGGGGCCGGGGAGCTGTTTTTT. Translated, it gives CASSPRRSGAGELFF.

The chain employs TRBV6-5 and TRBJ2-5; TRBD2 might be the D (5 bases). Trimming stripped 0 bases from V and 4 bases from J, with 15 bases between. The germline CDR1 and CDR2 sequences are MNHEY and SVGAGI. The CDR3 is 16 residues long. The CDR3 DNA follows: TGTGCCAGCAGTTACTCCCGGACGACCGCGGGAGAGACCCAGTACTTC. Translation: CASSYSRTTAGETQYF.

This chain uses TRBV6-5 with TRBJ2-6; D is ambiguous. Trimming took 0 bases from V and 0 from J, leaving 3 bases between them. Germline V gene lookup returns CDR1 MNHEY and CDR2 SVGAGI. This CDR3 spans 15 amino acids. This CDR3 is CASSYSVSGANVLTF. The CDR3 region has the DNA TGTGCCAGCAGTTACTCAGTCTCTGGGGCCAACGTCCTGACTTTC.

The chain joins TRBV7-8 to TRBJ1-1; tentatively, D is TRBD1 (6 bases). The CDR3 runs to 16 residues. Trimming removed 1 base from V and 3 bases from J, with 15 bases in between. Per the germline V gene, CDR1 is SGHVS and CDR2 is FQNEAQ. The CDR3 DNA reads TGTGCCAGCAGCTTAGGGAGCAGGGGATATCACACTGAAGCTTTCTTT. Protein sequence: CASSLGSRGYHTEAFF.

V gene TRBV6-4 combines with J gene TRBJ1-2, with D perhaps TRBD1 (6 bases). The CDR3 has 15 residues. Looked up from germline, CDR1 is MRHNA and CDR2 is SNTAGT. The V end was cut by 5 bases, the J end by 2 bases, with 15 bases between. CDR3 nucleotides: TGTGCCAGCAGTCGAGATGAAACAGGGAACTATGGCTACACCTTC. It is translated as CASSRDETGNYGYTF.

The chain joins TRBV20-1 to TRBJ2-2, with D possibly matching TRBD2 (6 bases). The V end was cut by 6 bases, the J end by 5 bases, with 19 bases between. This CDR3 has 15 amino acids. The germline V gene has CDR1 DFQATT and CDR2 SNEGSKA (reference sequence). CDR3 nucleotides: TGCAGTGCCCCTCGCGCCGGGGGAGGAACCGGGGAGCTGTTTTTT. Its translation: CSAPRAGGGTGELFF.

The CDR3 sequence is CAIGDGVSTDTQYF. CDR3 DNA: TGTGCCATCGGAGACGGGGTTAGCACAGATACGCAGTATTTT. The chain joins TRBV10-3 to TRBJ2-3; tentative D call: TRBD2 (5 bases). CDR1 ENHRY and CDR2 SYGVKD come from the germline V gene. The CDR3 contains 14 residues. Trimming took off 8 bases at V and 0 bases at J, with 12 bases between the two ends.

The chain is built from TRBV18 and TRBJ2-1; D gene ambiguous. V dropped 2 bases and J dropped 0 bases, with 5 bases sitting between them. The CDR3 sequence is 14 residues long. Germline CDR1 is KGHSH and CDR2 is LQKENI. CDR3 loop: CASSPYGSYNEQFF. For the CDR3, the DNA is TGTGCCAGCTCACCATACGGCTCCTACAATGAGCAGTTCTTC.

CDR3 loop: CASRRSGTGADTQYF. The CDR3 DNA reads as TGTGCCAGCAGACGAAGCGGGACAGGGGCAGATACGCAGTATTTT. The chain couples TRBV12-3 or TRBV12-4 to TRBJ2-3; the match to TRBD1 covers 10 bases. The CDR3 covers 15 residues. After removal of 6 bases from V and 4 bases from J, the junction contained 7 bases not matched to a gene.

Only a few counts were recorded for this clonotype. CDR3 coding DNA: TGTGCCAGCAGTGAATTAGCGGCAGGACAGGATAATTCACCCCTCCACTTT. Translated: CASSELAAGQDNSPLHF. The chain carries TRBV6-1 and TRBJ1-6; 7 bases align to TRBD1. The ends lost 2 bases at V and 5 bases at J; junction bases unmatched: 9. Germline values: CDR1 MNHNS, CDR2 SASEGT. This CDR3 is 17 amino acids long.